These T cell receptor beta chains were read from a single sample in a study of blood T cell repertoires in COVID-19. The data were produced by immunoSEQ multiplex PCR, yet TCRdb's version contains in-frame clones alone and is incomplete. The sample shows about 280,000 clones, around 88% of them seen only once. The sample was peripheral blood. Receptors were obtained from a middle-aged man with acute or convalescent COVID-19. Each CDR3 is given with its conserved first and last residue. A D gene is named only where the DNA matches it firmly. The size field is filled for only some rows; it gives once, few, many or a size class.

j_call: TRBJ1-2
v_call: TRBV10-3
d_call: TRBD1
clone_size: -
cdr3_nt: TGTGCCATCAGTGAAAGGACAGGGTATGGCTACACCTTC
cdr3_aa: CAISERTGYGYTF

j_call: TRBJ1-1
v_call: TRBV6-2/TRBV6-3
d_call: -
clone_size: once
cdr3_nt: TGTGCCAGCAGTTACTCGTTAAGCGGTGAAGCTTTCTTT
cdr3_aa: CASSYSLSGEAFF

j_call: TRBJ1-2
v_call: TRBV11-2
d_call: -
clone_size: few
cdr3_nt: TGTGCCAGCAGCTTAGGATTTGGCACCTATGGCTACACCTTC
cdr3_aa: CASSLGFGTYGYTF

j_call: TRBJ2-3
v_call: TRBV24-1
d_call: TRBD1
clone_size: -
cdr3_nt: TGTGCCACCAGTGAAACAGGGGGCGGATCAGATACGCAGTATTTT
cdr3_aa: CATSETGGGSDTQYF

j_call: TRBJ2-7
v_call: TRBV6-5
d_call: -
clone_size: -
cdr3_nt: TGTGCCAGCACCGAGAGTCTAGCGAGGAGGAACGAGCAGTACTTC
cdr3_aa: CASTESLARRNEQYF

j_call: TRBJ2-7
v_call: TRBV7-6
d_call: TRBD1
clone_size: few
cdr3_nt: TGTGCCAGCAGCTCAAGCGGGACAGGGAACTACGAGCAGTACTTC
cdr3_aa: CASSSSGTGNYEQYF

j_call: TRBJ2-7
v_call: TRBV2
d_call: TRBD1
clone_size: -
cdr3_nt: TGTGCCAGCAACGGACAGGGAAGCATCGACGAGCAGTACTTC
cdr3_aa: CASNGQGSIDEQYF

j_call: TRBJ2-3
v_call: TRBV28
d_call: TRBD2
clone_size: -
cdr3_nt: TGTGCCAGCAGTTTTAGCAGCGGGGGGAGCACAGATACGCAGTATTTT
cdr3_aa: CASSFSSGGSTDTQYF

j_call: TRBJ1-3
v_call: TRBV30
d_call: -
clone_size: once
cdr3_nt: TGTGCCTGGAGTGTACAAAGCTCTGGAAACACCATATATTTT
cdr3_aa: CAWSVQSSGNTIYF

j_call: TRBJ2-7
v_call: TRBV6-5
d_call: TRBD1
clone_size: -
cdr3_nt: TGTGCCAGCAGTTACGAGGGACAGGATCCCTACGAGCAGTACTTC
cdr3_aa: CASSYEGQDPYEQYF

j_call: TRBJ1-5
v_call: TRBV6-5
d_call: -
clone_size: once
cdr3_nt: TGTGCCAGCAGTTGGACAATCCTAGGGGGTCAGCCCCAGCATTTT
cdr3_aa: CASSWTILGGQPQHF

j_call: TRBJ2-7
v_call: TRBV5-5
d_call: -
clone_size: -
cdr3_nt: TGTGCCAGCAGCTCTAGACCGGAGGAGCAGTACTTC
cdr3_aa: CASSSRPEEQYF

j_call: TRBJ1-2
v_call: TRBV6-5
d_call: -
clone_size: -
cdr3_nt: TGTGCCAGCAGAAGGATAGGGGAGGCAGGAGGCTACACCTTC
cdr3_aa: CASRRIGEAGGYTF

j_call: TRBJ1-6
v_call: TRBV18
d_call: TRBD1
clone_size: -
cdr3_nt: TGTGCCAGCTCACCTCCGGGACAGGGATATTCACCCCTCCACTTT
cdr3_aa: CASSPPGQGYSPLHF

j_call: TRBJ1-5
v_call: TRBV19
d_call: TRBD1
clone_size: -
cdr3_nt: TGTGCCAGTACCCGGGACAGGGATCAGCCCCAGCATTTT
cdr3_aa: CASTRDRDQPQHF

j_call: TRBJ2-7
v_call: TRBV2
d_call: -
clone_size: -
cdr3_nt: TGTGCCAGCAGTGTCGAGGTGAAATCCTACGAGCAGTACTTC
cdr3_aa: CASSVEVKSYEQYF

j_call: TRBJ2-5
v_call: TRBV7-9
d_call: -
clone_size: -
cdr3_nt: TGTGCCAGCAGTCCCCGGGGGGCGTGGGAGACCCAGTACTTC
cdr3_aa: CASSPRGAWETQYF

j_call: TRBJ1-3
v_call: TRBV19
d_call: -
clone_size: -
cdr3_nt: TGTGCCAGTAGTATAAGGAGTGTCTCTGGAAACACCATATATTTT
cdr3_aa: CASSIRSVSGNTIYF

j_call: TRBJ2-3
v_call: TRBV5-1
d_call: -
clone_size: -
cdr3_nt: TGCGCCAGCAGCTTGCCCATAGACAGTAAAAAGATAGATACGCAGTATTTT
cdr3_aa: CASSLPIDSKKIDTQYF

j_call: TRBJ2-4
v_call: TRBV24-1
d_call: -
clone_size: -
cdr3_nt: TGTGCCACCAGTGACCCCGGGGAAAACATTCAGTACTTC
cdr3_aa: CATSDPGENIQYF

j_call: TRBJ1-1
v_call: TRBV7-9
d_call: -
clone_size: -
cdr3_nt: TGTGCCAGCATCCTAGGGGGGGGCACTGAAGCTTTCTTT
cdr3_aa: CASILGGGTEAFF

j_call: TRBJ1-2
v_call: TRBV27
d_call: -
clone_size: -
cdr3_nt: TGTGCCAGCAGTTCCACCCCCGGAGGGGTGTATGGCTACACCTTC
cdr3_aa: CASSSTPGGVYGYTF

j_call: TRBJ1-3
v_call: TRBV7-9
d_call: -
clone_size: -
cdr3_nt: TGTGCCAGCAGCCCCCCCGGGGGGTCTTCTGGAAACACCATATATTTT
cdr3_aa: CASSPPGGSSGNTIYF

j_call: TRBJ1-3
v_call: TRBV11-2
d_call: -
clone_size: -
cdr3_nt: TGTGCCAGCAGCTTAGACCTTCGGGACACGGCATCTGGAAACACCATATATTTT
cdr3_aa: CASSLDLRDTASGNTIYF

j_call: TRBJ1-1
v_call: TRBV12-3/TRBV12-4
d_call: -
clone_size: -
cdr3_nt: TGTGCCAGCACCACGTCCCGAACAACTGAAGCTTTCTTT
cdr3_aa: CASTTSRTTEAFF

j_call: TRBJ1-1
v_call: TRBV6-1
d_call: -
clone_size: -
cdr3_nt: TGTGCCAGCAGTGAGGGCAGTGGGAACACTGAAGCTTTCTTT
cdr3_aa: CASSEGSGNTEAFF

j_call: TRBJ1-1
v_call: TRBV5-1
d_call: TRBD1
clone_size: -
cdr3_nt: TGCGCCAGCAGACGTGCTCAGGGGGAGTACACTGAAGCTTTCTTT
cdr3_aa: CASRRAQGEYTEAFF

j_call: TRBJ1-3
v_call: TRBV5-1
d_call: -
clone_size: few
cdr3_nt: TGCGCCAGCAGCCCCAGTCCCGCCGGGGAGGCCACCATATATTTT
cdr3_aa: CASSPSPAGEATIYF

j_call: TRBJ1-2
v_call: TRBV4-1
d_call: -
clone_size: -
cdr3_nt: TGCGCCAGCAGCCAAGCCCGCCAGATCGGGTATGGCTACACCTTC
cdr3_aa: CASSQARQIGYGYTF

j_call: TRBJ2-7
v_call: TRBV7-6
d_call: TRBD2
clone_size: few
cdr3_nt: TGTGCCAGCAGCCCCTTTAGCGGGGGGGCATACGAGCAGTACTTC
cdr3_aa: CASSPFSGGAYEQYF

j_call: TRBJ1-5
v_call: TRBV6-5
d_call: -
clone_size: few
cdr3_nt: TGTGCCAGCAGTTACGTCACCGGGCGGGGCGGTCAGCCCCAGCATTTT
cdr3_aa: CASSYVTGRGGQPQHF

j_call: TRBJ1-1
v_call: TRBV5-1
d_call: TRBD1
clone_size: -
cdr3_nt: TGCGCCAGCAGCCCAAATCCAACGACAGGGCCGAACACTGAAGCTTTCTTT
cdr3_aa: CASSPNPTTGPNTEAFF